This entry lists 21 T cell receptor beta chains sequenced from one sample in a study of OX40 agonist ivuxolimab in advanced cancers. The repertoire was sequenced with immunoSEQ multiplex PCR; TCRdb's copy has only in-frame clones and lacks some. This repertoire shows 90,000 or so clones, 80% to 95% found once; its top ten account for about 3%. The source was CD4+ or CD8+ T cells sorted from blood, collected in a trial of the OX40 agonist ivuxolimab. The receptors shown here come from an adult with an advanced solid tumor such as melanoma, head and neck, liver or kidney cancer.

The V gene is TRBV7-8, the J gene TRBJ2-7; D is possibly TRBD1 (5 bases). The CDR3 contains 15 residues. Trimming took 3 bases from V and 2 from J, leaving 14 bases between them. CDR1 and CDR2 (germline): SGHVS, FQNEAQ. The CDR3 DNA reads as TGTGCCAGCAGCTTCCACTATGACAGCCCCTACGAGCAGTACTTC. It codes for CASSFHYDSPYEQYF.

The rearrangement uses TRBV9 and TRBJ1-4; 8 bases are shared with TRBD1. The V gene's germline CDR1 is SGDLS and CDR2 YYNGEE. Trimming at V came to 3 bases and at J to 6 bases, leaving 4 bases not matched to a gene. This CDR3 comprises 14 residues. The CDR3 is CASSGQGKDEKLFF. CDR3 bases: TGTGCCAGCAGCGGACAGGGGAAGGATGAAAAACTGTTTTTT.

The rearrangement joins TRBV4-2 to TRBJ1-4, with a weak D call TRBD1 (6 bases). V shed 0 bases and J shed 7 bases, with 18 bases lying between them. CDR3 length: 17 residues. Germline loops: CDR1 LGHNA, CDR2 YNFKEQ. CDR3 sequence reads: CASSQDLWGARGEKLFF. CDR3 sequence (DNA): TGTGCCAGCAGCCAAGATCTTTGGGGCGCCAGGGGTGAAAAACTGTTTTTT.

The chain is built from TRBV4-1 and TRBJ1-2; 7 nucleotides align to TRBD1. Germline V CDR1 and CDR2: MGHRA, YSYEKL. Trimming removed 1 base from V and 2 bases from J; junction bases left unmatched: 10. The length of the CDR3 is 17 residues. CDR3 coding DNA: TGCGCCAGCAGCCAAGTTTACCCCGACAGGGCGAACTATGGCTACACCTTC. Translated, it gives CASSQVYPDRANYGYTF.

This clone was recorded only once. V and J are TRBV4-1 and TRBJ1-1, with TRBD1 matching over 10 bases. V dropped 3 bases and J dropped 0; count of bases not matched to a gene: 10. Germline values: CDR1 MGHRA, CDR2 YSYEKL. This CDR3 has 18 residues. The CDR3 bases are TGCGCCAGCAGCCAGCAGGGACAGGGGCGATACATGAACACTGAAGCTTTCTTT. Residues: CASSQQGQGRYMNTEAFF.

This chain connects TRBV5-4 to TRBJ1-2; 11 nucleotides agree with TRBD1. V dropped 3 bases and J dropped 4; count of bases not matched to a gene: 5. CDR1 is SGHNT and CDR2 is YYREEE in the germline V gene (reference sequence). The CDR3 runs 15 residues. Here the CDR3 reads CASSSPGQGGYGYTF. In DNA, the CDR3 is TGTGCCAGCAGCTCACCGGGACAGGGGGGCTATGGCTACACCTTC.

V is TRBV5-4 and J is TRBJ2-1; D may match TRBD1 or TRBD2 (6 bases each). V was shortened by 0 bases and J by 15 bases, with 22 bases between the two germline ends. Germline values: CDR1 SGHNT, CDR2 YYREEE (reference sequence). The CDR3 has 15 residues. CDR3 protein: CASSLVIGGGEERFF. The CDR3 bases are TGTGCCAGCAGCTTGGTTATTGGAGGGGGAGAGGAACGGTTCTTC.

The chain employs TRBV11-2 and TRBJ1-2, with D perhaps matching TRBD1 (6 bases). CDR3 size: 15 residues. The V end lost 0 bases, the J end lost 8 bases, and 16 bases lay between the germline ends. Germline loops: CDR1 SGHAT, CDR2 FQNNGV. The CDR3, as DNA: TGTGCCAGCAGCTTAGAGAGGGGGGGGATAGACGGCTACACCTTC. This codes for CASSLERGGIDGYTF.

The chain recombines TRBV27 with TRBJ2-2; either TRBD1 or TRBD2 may fit D (5 bases each). Germline-derived CDR1 and CDR2 are MNHEY and SMNVEV (reference sequence). The CDR3 consists of 16 residues. Trimming took off 5 bases at V and 8 bases at J, with 21 bases between the two ends. The CDR3 nucleotides are TGTGCCAGCAGTCCAAGGGACGATACCCAAGAAGGGGAGCTGTTTTTT. Translation: CASSPRDDTQEGELFF.

The CDR3 sequence is CASSPGQGGQPQHF. The DNA for the CDR3 is TGTGCCAGCAGCCCAGGACAGGGAGGTCAGCCCCAGCATTTT. This chain connects TRBV7-6 to TRBJ1-5; TRBD1 matches at 8 bases. J gave up 6 bases and V 5 bases, and 6 bases lay outside the gene matches. Germline V CDR1 and CDR2: SGHVS, FNYEAQ. The CDR3 consists of 14 residues.

The CDR3 here is CSVGTGQNTEAFF. DNA of the CDR3: TGCAGCGTTGGGACAGGGCAGAACACTGAAGCTTTCTTT. The chain joins TRBV29-1 to TRBJ1-1; 8 bases are shared with TRBD1. Looked up from germline, CDR1 is SQVTM and CDR2 is ANQGSEA. V lost 4 bases and J lost 1; bases outside the gene matches: 2. The CDR3 contains 13 residues.

V gene TRBV6-5 combines with J gene TRBJ1-2; D unresolved. The V gene lost 5 bases and the J gene lost 4 bases, with 14 bases spanning the gap. Germline V gene data show CDR1 as MNHEY and CDR2 as SVGAGI. This CDR3 is built from 14 residues. CDR3 region: CASSPEGSFYGYTF. The DNA of the CDR3 is TGTGCCAGCAGTCCCGAAGGCTCCTTCTATGGCTACACCTTC.

The chain has TRBV5-4 and TRBJ2-5; D gene uncertain. V gave up 0 bases and J gave up 2 bases, with 8 bases separating them. This CDR3 region has 14 residues. CDR1 SGHNT and CDR2 YYREEE come from the germline V gene (reference sequence). CDR3: CASSLGRYQETQYF. In DNA, the CDR3 is TGTGCCAGCAGCTTGGGCCGGTATCAAGAGACCCAGTACTTC. Using reference TRBV5-4 and TRBJ2-5 for the parts outside the CDR3, the full variable domain is ETGVTQSPTHLIKTRGQQVTLRCSSQSGHNTVSWYQQALGQGPQFIFQYYREEENGRGNFPPRFSGLQFPNYSSELNVNALELDDSALYLCASSLGRYQETQYFGPGTRLLVL.

The V and J genes are TRBV27 and TRBJ1-2; the D gene is possibly TRBD1 (5 bases). Per the germline V gene, CDR1 is MNHEY and CDR2 is SMNVEV (reference sequence). V lost 6 bases to trimming and J lost 1 base, with 12 bases between them. CDR3 size: 14 residues. CDR3: CASSFSRGNYGYTF. The CDR3 DNA is TGTGCCAGCAGCTTTTCAAGGGGTAACTATGGCTACACCTTC.

The rearrangement uses TRBV4-3 and TRBJ2-5; 12 bases are a match to TRBD2. Per germline, CDR1 LGHNA and CDR2 YSLEER. Trimming cost V 4 bases and J 5 bases; bases outside gene matches: 11. The CDR3 spans 17 residues. The CDR3 protein is CASSPRLAGERGETQYF. The CDR3 DNA reads as TGCGCCAGCAGCCCTAGACTAGCGGGGGAGAGGGGGGAGACCCAGTACTTC.

The chain combines TRBV5-5 with TRBJ1-1, with a weak D call TRBD1 (5 bases). Germline CDR1 and CDR2: SGHKS and YYEKEE (reference sequence). CDR3 length: 14 amino acids. Trimming pared 2 bases from V and 4 bases from J, leaving 12 bases between. The CDR3 reads CASSLVDGGTEAFF. The CDR3 region has the DNA TGTGCCAGCAGCTTAGTTGATGGGGGCACTGAAGCTTTCTTT.

V is TRBV4-1 and J is TRBJ1-6; 7 positions agree with TRBD1. Germline assignment: CDR1 MGHRA and CDR2 YSYEKL. J lost 7 bases, V lost 2 bases, and 8 bases had no gene match. This CDR3 is built from 16 residues. The CDR3 reads CASSQYVTGRNSPLHF. CDR3 nucleotides: TGCGCCAGCAGCCAATATGTGACAGGGAGGAATTCACCCCTCCACTTT.

The V call is TRBV9, the J call TRBJ2-2; 8 bases align to TRBD2. This CDR3 has 17 residues. Germline loops: CDR1 SGDLS, CDR2 YYNGEE. With V trimmed by 3 bases and J by 4 bases, 11 bases remained unmatched. The CDR3 sequence: CASSAELAASGTGELFF. The CDR3 DNA reads TGTGCCAGCAGCGCCGAACTAGCGGCAAGTGGCACCGGGGAGCTGTTTTTT.

This clone was seen a single time. The chain recombines TRBV5-6 with TRBJ2-3; 10 positions match TRBD2. This CDR3 contains 12 residues. The V gene end was trimmed by 5 bases and the J gene end by 15 bases; junction bases not matched to a gene: 9. CDR1 SGHDT and CDR2 YYEEEE come from the germline V gene. The DNA for the CDR3 is TGTGCCAGCAGAATGGGGGGGACTAGCGACTATTTT. This codes for CASRMGGTSDYF.

J is TRBJ1-1 and V is TRBV13, with D possibly being TRBD1 (6 bases). Per the germline V gene, CDR1 is PRHDT and CDR2 is FYEKMQ (reference sequence). This CDR3 contains 17 residues. Trimming pared 5 bases from V and 4 bases from J, leaving 23 bases between. Here the CDR3 DNA reads TGTGCCAGCAGCCCCGGTTTACTGGACCAGGGGCTCACTGAAGCTTTCTTT. It is translated as CASSPGLLDQGLTEAFF.

The chain has TRBV27 and TRBJ2-3, with D maybe TRBD2 (6 bases). This CDR3 has 14 residues. In germline, CDR1 is MNHEY, CDR2 SMNVEV (reference sequence). The V and J ends lost 5 bases and 3 bases respectively, with 12 bases between them. DNA of the CDR3: TGTGCCAGCAGTCCGGGACTGGGGACAGATACGCAGTATTTT. Its protein is CASSPGLGTDTQYF.